This TCR beta chain was captured by sequencing in a study of cytomegalovirus exposure and HLA in healthy donors. Looked up from germline, CDR1 is MNHEY and CDR2 is SMNVEV (reference sequence). CDR3 size: 13 residues. V was pared by 5 bases and J by 2 bases, with 2 bases of the junction left unmatched. Study-wide points: Data from an earlier analysis indicated that most TCR beta V segments were productive either about 87% or about 30% of the time.

Points on this clone: Its cognate antigen is unknown.

PCR used 60 Vbeta primers and 13 Jbeta primers. Repertoires were generated with immunoSEQ multiplex PCR, while TCRdb's copy carries only in-frame clones and drops some. The sample shows roughly 120,000 clones, more than 75% of them seen only once. The sequence came from a man aged 40-55 years in good health and CMV-seronegative. Sequencing was carried out using PBMCs. The rearrangement joins TRBV27 to TRBJ2-7; 8 bases are shared with TRBD1. The CDR3 sequence: CASSQQGAYEQYF. DNA of the CDR3: TGTGCCAGCAGTCAACAGGGGGCCTACGAGCAGTACTTC.